This passage covers 25 T cell receptor beta chains from one sample sequenced in a study of blood T cell repertoires in COVID-19. Some clones are missing from TCRdb's copy, which holds only in-frame ones; the method was immunoSEQ multiplex PCR. The data hold about 130,000 clones, with roughly 77% observed a single time. Input material: peripheral blood. The receptors here all came from a woman between 70 and 85 years old with COVID-19, enrolled during active disease.

The gene calls are TRBV6-1 and TRBJ1-5; D is unclear. The CDR3 runs 12 residues. Germline CDR1 MNHNS, CDR2 SASEGT. The V and J ends lost 2 bases and 9 bases respectively, with 8 bases between them. Here the CDR3 reads CASSETGGPQHF. CDR3 in DNA: TGTGCCAGCAGTGAAACGGGTGGGCCCCAGCATTTT.

This chain links TRBV28 with TRBJ1-4; D is perhaps TRBD1 (6 bases). The V and J ends lost 6 bases and 4 bases respectively, with 18 bases between them. The CDR3 is 16 residues long. Germline V gives CDR1 MDHEN, CDR2 SYDVKM. CDR3 sequence reads: CASSPLQGWNNEKLFF. CDR3 DNA: TGTGCCAGCAGCCCATTACAGGGTTGGAATAATGAAAAACTGTTTTTT. The full variable domain, with the rest looked up from reference TRBV28 and TRBJ1-4, is DVKVTQSSRYLVKRTGEKVFLECVQDMDHENMFWYRQDPGLGLRLIYFSYDVKMKEKGDIPEGYSVSREKKERFSLILESASTNQTSMYLCASSPLQGWNNEKLFFGSGTQLSVL.

The chain links TRBV5-5 to TRBJ1-2, with 9 positions matching TRBD1. Germline CDR1 and CDR2: SGHKS and YYEKEE (reference sequence). The CDR3 extends over 15 amino acids. J gave up 4 bases and V 3 bases, and 7 bases lay outside the gene matches. Here the CDR3 DNA reads TGTGCCAGCAGCTGGGACGGGACAGGGCCCTATGGCTACACCTTC. Its translation is CASSWDGTGPYGYTF.

The rearrangement links TRBV5-1 to TRBJ1-1; 7 bases agree with TRBD1. Germline assignment: CDR1 SGHRS and CDR2 YFSETQ. The CDR3 length is 14 residues. Trimming at V came to 4 bases and at J to 4 bases, leaving 7 bases not matched to a gene. Written as DNA, the CDR3 is TGCGCCAGCAGCCAGCCTCCAGGGGGCACTGAAGCTTTCTTT. This gives the protein CASSQPPGGTEAFF.

This clone appeared once. This rearrangement joins TRBV11-3 to TRBJ2-1, with D hard to call. CDR1 SGHNT and CDR2 YENEEA come from the germline V gene. CDR3 length equals 11 residues. V was trimmed by 4 bases and J by 6 bases, leaving 4 bases between them. CDR3 sequence (DNA): TGTGCCAGCAGCTCATCCAATGAGCAGTTCTTC. Its translation is CASSSSNEQFF.

The V and J genes are TRBV5-6 and TRBJ2-3; D not certain. Germline assignment: CDR1 SGHDT and CDR2 YYEEEE. The V end lost 0 bases, the J end lost 2 bases, and 7 bases lay between the germline ends. The CDR3 contains 14 residues. CDR3 sequence reads: CASSLDRVTDTQYF. CDR3 coding DNA: TGTGCCAGCAGCTTGGACAGAGTCACAGATACGCAGTATTTT.

The chain is built from TRBV5-1 and TRBJ1-1; D is undetermined. There are 14 residues in the CDR3. Germline V gene lookup returns CDR1 SGHRS and CDR2 YFSETQ. V was cut by 0 bases and J by 7 bases, with 13 bases left in between. CDR3 bases: TGCGCCAGCAGCTTGGACGGGAATAGTGATGAAGCTTTCTTT. This encodes CASSLDGNSDEAFF.

This CDR3 reads CASSLRTGSGYTF. DNA for the CDR3: TGTGCCAGCAGTCTACGGACAGGGTCTGGCTACACCTTC. This chain uses TRBV27 with TRBJ1-2; TRBD1 matches at 8 bases. The CDR3 length is 13 residues. The germline V gene encodes CDR1 MNHEY and CDR2 SMNVEV (reference sequence). Trimming cost V 5 bases and J 7 bases; bases outside gene matches: 6.

This chain links TRBV24-1 with TRBJ1-2; a possible D gene is TRBD1 (5 bases). CDR3 length: 13 amino acids. The V end was cut by 5 bases, the J end by 3 bases, with 9 bases between. Per the germline V gene, CDR1 is KGHDR and CDR2 is SFDVKD. CDR3 sequence: CATSGGDYYGYTF. The DNA of the CDR3 is TGTGCCACCAGTGGAGGGGACTACTATGGCTACACCTTC.

A few counts support this clone. The CDR3 nucleotides read TGTGCCAGCAGCTTAATGGGCAGGGGTTCACCCCTCCACTTT. Translation: CASSLMGRGSPLHF. The chain couples TRBV7-9 to TRBJ1-6; TRBD1 is a possible D gene (6 bases). This CDR3 comprises 14 residues. Looked up from germline, CDR1 is SEHNR and CDR2 is FQNEAQ (reference sequence). Trimming cost V 2 bases and J 9 bases, with 11 bases left between them.

This clone was seen repeatedly, ten times or more. This chain connects TRBV7-9 to TRBJ1-2, with 8 bases identical to TRBD1. J lost 7 bases, V lost 2 bases, and 6 bases had no gene match. CDR1 is SEHNR and CDR2 is FQNEAQ in the germline V gene (reference sequence). The CDR3 is 14 amino acids. The CDR3 sequence is CASSLFPGGSGYTF. In nucleotides, the CDR3 is TGTGCCAGCAGCTTATTTCCAGGGGGCAGTGGCTACACCTTC.

This rearrangement joins TRBV7-9 to TRBJ2-7, with D maybe TRBD2 (5 bases). The CDR3 runs to 14 residues. V was cut by 2 bases and J by 1 base, with 9 bases left in between. From germline, CDR1 is SEHNR and CDR2 FQNEAQ (reference sequence). The CDR3 protein is CASSLPRDSYEQYF. The DNA of the CDR3 is TGTGCCAGCAGCTTACCCCGGGATTCCTACGAGCAGTACTTC.

V usage is TRBV27 and J usage is TRBJ1-2; no firm D call. From germline, CDR1 is MNHEY and CDR2 SMNVEV (reference sequence). The CDR3 sequence is 13 residues long. Trimming shortened V by 2 bases and J by 4 bases, and 8 bases separated the two germline ends. This CDR3 is CASSLSRGYGYTF. CDR3 DNA sequence: TGTGCCAGCAGTTTAAGCAGAGGCTATGGCTACACCTTC.

V usage is TRBV12-3 or TRBV12-4 and J usage is TRBJ1-5; D gene uncertain. The CDR3 consists of 12 residues. V lost 3 bases, J lost 6 bases, and 6 bases lay in between. The CDR3 DNA follows: TGTGCCAGCAGTTTTCTAGGTCAGCCCCAGCATTTT. This codes for CASSFLGQPQHF.

This clone was seen a handful of times. The chain has TRBV2 and TRBJ1-5; D uncertain. Trimming shortened V by 5 bases and J by 1 base, and 9 bases separated the two germline ends. Germline lookup yields CDR1 SNHLY and CDR2 FYNNEI. The CDR3 spans 14 residues. The CDR3 DNA reads TGTGCCAGCAGTCTAGACGGAAGCAATCAGCCCCAGCATTTT. Its protein product is CASSLDGSNQPQHF.

The rearrangement joins TRBV4-2 to TRBJ1-5; TRBD1 matches at 7 bases. With V trimmed by 0 bases and J by 5 bases, 7 bases remained unmatched. From germline, CDR1 is LGHNA and CDR2 YNFKEQ. The CDR3 runs to 16 residues. CDR3 coding DNA: TGTGCCAGCAGCCAAGATCTGGCAGGGGGGCATCAGCCCCAGCATTTT. This translates into CASSQDLAGGHQPQHF.

This clone occurred a few times. This chain uses TRBV11-2 with TRBJ1-1, with 7 bases matching TRBD1. With 5 bases clipped from V and 2 bases from J, the junction kept 5 bases outside the gene matches. The CDR3 runs to 14 residues. Germline-derived CDR1 and CDR2 are SGHAT and FQNNGV. The CDR3 sequence is CASSRRGRNTEAFF. As DNA, the CDR3 is TGTGCCAGCAGCCGCAGGGGGAGAAACACTGAAGCTTTCTTT.

DNA for the CDR3: TGTGCCAGCAGTTCCCCCAGGTCCGCTAACTATGGCTACACCTTC. Protein: CASSSPRSANYGYTF. The chain uses TRBV28 and TRBJ1-2, with D uncertain. Trimming pared 4 bases from V and 0 bases from J, leaving 12 bases between. CDR3 length equals 15 residues. CDR1 is MDHEN, CDR2 SYDVKM, per germline.

The chain carries TRBV7-3 and TRBJ2-3; the match to TRBD1 covers 10 bases. V lost 3 bases to trimming and J lost 5 bases; unmatched junction nucleotides: 5. CDR3 size: 15 residues. Per the germline V gene, CDR1 is SGHTA and CDR2 is FQGTGA. The CDR3 DNA reads as TGTGCCAGCAGCTTTCGACAGGGGGCCGGAGATACGCAGTATTTT. As protein: CASSFRQGAGDTQYF. The full variable domain, with the rest looked up from reference TRBV7-3 and TRBJ2-3, is GAGVSQTPSNKVTEKGKYVELRCDPISGHTALYWYRQSLGQGPEFLIYFQGTGAADDSGLPNDRFFAVRPEGSVSTLKIQRTERGDSAVYLCASSFRQGAGDTQYFGPGTRLTVL.

The chain is built from TRBV3-1 (or the pseudogene TRBV3-2) and TRBJ2-3, with 9 bases lining up with TRBD1. CDR1 and CDR2 from the germline V gene are LGHDT and YNNKEL (reference sequence). The CDR3 extends over 16 amino acids. V lost 4 bases, J lost 3 bases, and 8 bases stayed unmatched. CDR3 bases: TGTGCCAGCAGCCGGGGGACAGGGTCGCCTACAGATACGCAGTATTTT. Translating it yields CASSRGTGSPTDTQYF.

The CDR3 here is CASSPLAAGGGTDTQYF. The DNA for the CDR3 is TGTGCCAGTAGTCCCCTGGCAGCGGGGGGGGGCACAGATACGCAGTATTTT. The rearrangement uses TRBV19 and TRBJ2-3; 10 nucleotides match TRBD2. Trimming at V came to 5 bases and at J to 1 base, leaving 9 bases not matched to a gene. The CDR3 loop spans 17 amino acids. Per the germline V gene, CDR1 is LNHDA and CDR2 is SQIVND (reference sequence).

This clone has just a few counts. The chain combines TRBV5-1 with TRBJ1-2, with unresolved D. V was clipped by 0 bases and J by 3 bases, with 6 bases between them. This CDR3 is built from 13 residues. Germline CDR1 reads SGHRS; CDR2 reads YFSETQ. The CDR3 here is CASSLVGDYGYTF. The CDR3 region has the DNA TGCGCCAGCAGCTTGGTCGGAGACTATGGCTACACCTTC.

The V gene is TRBV2, the J gene TRBJ2-5; the match to TRBD1 covers 9 bases. Germline values: CDR1 SNHLY, CDR2 FYNNEI. The CDR3 has 14 residues. The J segment lost 5 bases and the V segment lost 5 bases, leaving 6 bases of the junction unmatched. The CDR3, as DNA: TGTGCCAGCAGTAGGGACAGGGAGGGCGAGACCCAGTACTTC. It is translated as CASSRDREGETQYF.

This chain links TRBV10-1 with TRBJ1-5; D uncertain. With 11 bases removed from V and 6 bases from J, the gap between germline ends came to 11 bases. Germline assignment: CDR1 WNHNN and CDR2 SYGVQD (reference sequence). The CDR3 consists of 11 residues. CDR3 bases: TGCGCCGGATTGAGCGGTCAGCCCCAGCATTTT. It translates to CAGLSGQPQHF.

This chain links TRBV19 with TRBJ1-1; 7 bases align to TRBD1. CDR3 length: 13 residues. Germline V CDR1 and CDR2: LNHDA, SQIVND (reference sequence). The V and J ends lost 7 bases and 6 bases, in that order; junction bases with no gene match: 8. Written as DNA, the CDR3 is TGTGCCAGTATTAGGGGGCTAAATTCTGAAGCTTTCTTT. Translated: CASIRGLNSEAFF.